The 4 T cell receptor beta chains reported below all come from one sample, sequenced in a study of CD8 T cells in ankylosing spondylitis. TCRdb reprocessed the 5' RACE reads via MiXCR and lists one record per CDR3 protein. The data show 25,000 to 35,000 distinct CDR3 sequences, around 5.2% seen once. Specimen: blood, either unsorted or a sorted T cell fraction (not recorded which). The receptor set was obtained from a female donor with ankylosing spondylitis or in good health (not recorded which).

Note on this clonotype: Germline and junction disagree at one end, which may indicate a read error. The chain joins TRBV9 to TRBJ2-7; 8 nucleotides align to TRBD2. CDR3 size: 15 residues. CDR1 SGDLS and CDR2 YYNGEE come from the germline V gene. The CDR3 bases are TGTGCCAGAAGCGTGTCGAGCGGGGGAACCTACGAGCAGTACTTC. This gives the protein CARSVSSGGTYEQYF.

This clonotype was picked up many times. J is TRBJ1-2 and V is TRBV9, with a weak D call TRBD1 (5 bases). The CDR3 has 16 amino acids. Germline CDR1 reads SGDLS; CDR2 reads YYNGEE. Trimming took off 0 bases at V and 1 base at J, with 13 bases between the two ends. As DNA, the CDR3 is TGTGCCAGCAGCGTAGACAGGATGGGGGGTAACTATGGCTACACCTTC. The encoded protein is CASSVDRMGGNYGYTF.

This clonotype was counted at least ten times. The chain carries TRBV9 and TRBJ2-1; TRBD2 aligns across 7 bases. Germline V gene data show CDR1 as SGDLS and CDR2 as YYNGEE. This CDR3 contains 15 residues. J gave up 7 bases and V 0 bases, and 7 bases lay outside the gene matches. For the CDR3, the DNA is TGTGCCAGCAGCGTAGCCGGGACGGGGGGAAATGAGCAGTTCTTC. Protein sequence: CASSVAGTGGNEQFF. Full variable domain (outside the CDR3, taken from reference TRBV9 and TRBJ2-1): DSGVTQTPKHLITATGQRVTLRCSPRSGDLSVYWYQQSLDQGLQFLIQYYNGEERAKGNILERFSAQQFPDLHSELNLSSLELGDSALYFCASSVAGTGGNEQFFGPGTRLTVL.

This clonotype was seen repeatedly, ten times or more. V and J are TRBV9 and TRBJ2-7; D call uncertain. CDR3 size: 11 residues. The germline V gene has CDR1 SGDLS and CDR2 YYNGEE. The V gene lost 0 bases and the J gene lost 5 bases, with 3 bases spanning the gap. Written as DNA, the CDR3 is TGTGCCAGCAGCGTAGAAAACGAGCAGTACTTC. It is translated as CASSVENEQYF. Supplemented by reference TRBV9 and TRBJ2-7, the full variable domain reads DSGVTQTPKHLITATGQRVTLRCSPRSGDLSVYWYQQSLDQGLQFLIQYYNGEERAKGNILERFSAQQFPDLHSELNLSSLELGDSALYFCASSVENEQYFGPGTRLTVT.